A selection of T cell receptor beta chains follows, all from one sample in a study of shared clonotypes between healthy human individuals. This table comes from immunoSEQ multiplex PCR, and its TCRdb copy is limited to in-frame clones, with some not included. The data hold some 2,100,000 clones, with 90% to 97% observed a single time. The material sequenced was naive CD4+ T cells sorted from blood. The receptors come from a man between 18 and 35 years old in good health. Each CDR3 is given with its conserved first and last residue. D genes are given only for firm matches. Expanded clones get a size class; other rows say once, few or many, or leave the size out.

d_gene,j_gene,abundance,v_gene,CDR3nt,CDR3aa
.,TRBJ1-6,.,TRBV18,TGTGCCAGCTCACCACAAATCGCCAGTAATTCACCCCTCCACTTT,CASSPQIASNSPLHF
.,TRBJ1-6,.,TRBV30,TGTGCCTGGGCTCGGGACCAATCGGGTTCACCCCTCCACTTT,CAWARDQSGSPLHF
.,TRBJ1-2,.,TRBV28,TGTGCCAGCAGTCCACGATCCTACGGCTACACCTTC,CASSPRSYGYTF
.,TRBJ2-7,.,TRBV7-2,TGTGCCAGCAGCGTGACACGGATATCCTACGAGCAGTACTTC,CASSVTRISYEQYF
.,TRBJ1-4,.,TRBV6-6,TGTGCCAGCAGTTACACAGGGTATGAAAAACTGTTTTTT,CASSYTGYEKLFF
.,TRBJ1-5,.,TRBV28,TGTGCCAGCAGGCCCGCCGGGACCGATAATCAGCCCCAGCATTTT,CASRPAGTDNQPQHF
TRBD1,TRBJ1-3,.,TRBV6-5,TGTGCCAGCAGCCGAGGGGGCCACTCTGGAAACACCATATATTTT,CASSRGGHSGNTIYF
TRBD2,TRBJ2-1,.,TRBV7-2,TGTGCCAGCAGCCCACCGGGACTAGGATCCAATGAGCAGTTCTTC,CASSPPGLGSNEQFF
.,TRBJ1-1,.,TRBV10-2,TGCGCCAGCAGTGAAGACGCTGGTGGGAACACTGAAGCTTTCTTT,CASSEDAGGNTEAFF
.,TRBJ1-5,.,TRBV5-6,TGTGCCAGCAGCATGGGACTGGTCAATCAGCCCCAGCATTTT,CASSMGLVNQPQHF
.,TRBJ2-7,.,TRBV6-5,TGTGCCAGCAGTTACTCGGCTGGCGAGCAGTACTTC,CASSYSAGEQYF
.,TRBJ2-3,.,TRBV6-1,TGTGCCAGCAGTGAACGGGATCATACGCAGTATTTT,CASSERDHTQYF
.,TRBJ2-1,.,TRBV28,TGTGCCAGCATAGGAGGGGGGATAGGGCAGTTCTTC,CASIGGGIGQFF
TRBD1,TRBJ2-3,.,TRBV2,TGTGCCAGCAGTGGGGACAGGGGGACGGATACGCAGTATTTT,CASSGDRGTDTQYF
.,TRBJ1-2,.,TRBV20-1,TGCAGTGCTAAGATCGACCGTGGCTACACCTTC,CSAKIDRGYTF
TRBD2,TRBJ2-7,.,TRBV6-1,TGTGCCAGCAGTGAAGCCCTAGCGGGTGGGAGAAAGTACTTC,CASSEALAGGRKYF
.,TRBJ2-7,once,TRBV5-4,TGTGCCAGCAGCAATGGAGGGGGTGTGTACGAGCAGTACTTC,CASSNGGGVYEQYF
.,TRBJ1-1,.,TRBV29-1,TGCAGCGCCGGGACTGAAGCTTTCTTT,CSAGTEAFF
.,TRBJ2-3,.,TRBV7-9,TGTGCCAGCAGCTTAAGGACCTGGGCAGATACGCAGTATTTT,CASSLRTWADTQYF
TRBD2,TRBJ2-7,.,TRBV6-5,TGTGCCAGCAGCCCTGGAGCGGGGACTTACGAGCAGTACTTC,CASSPGAGTYEQYF
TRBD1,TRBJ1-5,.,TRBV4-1,TGCGCCAGCAGCCGAGAGCAGGGGGAGTGGCAGCCCCAGCATTTT,CASSREQGEWQPQHF
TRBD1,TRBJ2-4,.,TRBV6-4,TGTGCCAGCATTATAATAAGGACAGGGGTTTACATTCAGTACTTC,CASIIIRTGVYIQYF
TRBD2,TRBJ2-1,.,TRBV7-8,TGTGCCAGCAGCCTGAGGGACGGGGGGGATAGCTCCTACAATGAGCAGTTCTTC,CASSLRDGGDSSYNEQFF
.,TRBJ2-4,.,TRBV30,TGTGCCTGGAGCCGCGCGGGGTACAAAAACATTCAGTACTTC,CAWSRAGYKNIQYF
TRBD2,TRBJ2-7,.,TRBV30,TGTGCCTGGAGTACCGGGACTAGCGGGGCCATCTACGAGCAGTACTTC,CAWSTGTSGAIYEQYF
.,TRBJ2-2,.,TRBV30,TGTGCCTGGAGCGGGATACGGGCCGGGGAGCTGTTTTTT,CAWSGIRAGELFF
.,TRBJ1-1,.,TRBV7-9,TGTGCCAGCAGCTACTCGGGGCTGTCGGGTAACACTGAAGCTTTCTTT,CASSYSGLSGNTEAFF
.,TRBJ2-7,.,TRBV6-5,TGTGCCAGCAGTCCATCAAGTACCTACGAGCAGTACTTC,CASSPSSTYEQYF
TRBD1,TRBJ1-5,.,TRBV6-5,TGTGCCAGCAGTTGGGGACAGAATCAGCCCCAGCATTTT,CASSWGQNQPQHF